This TCR beta chain appears in the sequencing data of a study of T cell repertoires in cytomegalovirus infection. Study background: From public TCR beta signatures came an indication of both CMV infection and matching HLA type.

MiXCR, run by TCRdb on the reads, gives a single entry per CDR3 protein. The data show around 69,000 distinct CDR3 sequences, 20% to 25% seen once. This clonotype has just a few counts. What it binds is unknown. V was pared by 3 bases and J by 4 bases, with 11 bases of the junction left unmatched. The CDR3 runs to 17 residues. CDR1 is SQVTM, CDR2 ANQGSEA, per germline. The starting material was CD8+ T cells from cultured PBMCs, obtained from culture after CMV antigen stimulation. This TCR came from a human donor in good health (CMV status not recorded). Some clones in this sample may be carry-over from other donors' samples. The chain recombines TRBV29-1 with TRBJ2-1; 11 nucleotides align to TRBD1. The CDR3, as DNA: TGCAGCGTTGAGGGGCGTTCGGGGACAGGGGGTTACAATGAGCAGTTCTTC. Its translation is CSVEGRSGTGGYNEQFF.